This paragraph covers one T cell receptor beta chain sequence. Ages ranged from roughly 18 to 100 years, with residence in 24 US areas. Each recovered donor of Cohort 3 presented with two negative PCRs, clearance, or symptom resolution. The sample is drawn from a study of blood T cell repertoires in COVID-19. At the level of the study: The study drew acute and convalescent COVID-19 samples from the United States, Italy and Spain.

This table comes from immunoSEQ multiplex PCR, and its TCRdb copy is limited to in-frame clones, with some not included. The sample consists of approximately 200,000 clones, about 90% of them appearing once. The origin of this receptor is a woman in her 30s who had recovered from COVID-19. The sample consisted of PBMCs or T cells enriched from blood (not recorded which).

This CDR3 is CASSVVGTPDNEQFF. The CDR3 nucleotides are TGTGCCAGCAGCGTAGTTGGCACCCCCGACAATGAGCAGTTCTTC. The chain carries TRBV9 and TRBJ2-1; no definite D call. CDR1 and CDR2 from the germline V gene are SGDLS and YYNGEE. With 0 bases removed from V and 5 bases from J, the gap between germline ends came to 12 bases. This CDR3 has 15 residues.